The 30 T cell receptor beta chains reported below all come from one sample, sequenced in a study of OX40 agonist ivuxolimab in advanced cancers. Receptors were amplified or captured by the immunoSEQ multiplex PCR assay. TCRdb stores this immuneACCESS table with in-frame sequences only. Part of the clones is absent; in the studies checked, under half of the shortfall reflects unresolved V genes, and no reason is known for the rest. For this sample the table gives tens of thousands of clones, of which approximately 90% were detected only once. Clones ranked in the top ten supply approximately 3% of the sample. Sample: CD4+ or CD8+ T cells sorted from blood, taken in a trial of the OX40 agonist ivuxolimab. The receptors here all came from an adult with an advanced solid tumor such as melanoma, head and neck, liver or kidney cancer.

The CDR3 protein is CASSLGEWGRSQYF. As DNA, the CDR3 is TGCGCCAGCAGCTTGGGGGAATGGGGGCGATCGCAGTATTTT. This rearrangement joins TRBV5-1 to TRBJ2-3; TRBD1 might be the D (6 bases). The germline V gene encodes CDR1 SGHRS and CDR2 YFSETQ. V lost 0 bases and J lost 10, with 15 bases in between. The CDR3 is 14 residues long.

The V call is TRBV7-2, the J call TRBJ2-3; maybe TRBD2 (5 bases). CDR3 size: 14 residues. Trimming stripped 0 bases from V and 6 bases from J, with 10 bases between. Germline V gene sequence: CDR1 SGHTA, CDR2 FQGNSA. The CDR3 DNA is TGTGCCAGCAGCTTAGCTAGCGCCGGGGATACGCAGTATTTT. Translation: CASSLASAGDTQYF.

V usage is TRBV7-9 and J usage is TRBJ1-1, with 8 bases that match TRBD1. Germline trimming cut 1 base from V and 1 base from J; bases unmatched to any gene: 5. The germline CDR1 and CDR2 sequences are SEHNR and FQNEAQ (reference sequence). The CDR3 is made up of 16 amino acids. The CDR3 sequence is CASSLGDRTPNTEAFF. DNA of the CDR3: TGTGCCAGCAGCTTAGGGGACAGGACCCCGAACACTGAAGCTTTCTTT.

This clone was picked up one time. V gene TRBV5-1 combines with J gene TRBJ2-5; no clear D. The CDR3 totals 15 residues. V shed 0 bases and J shed 3 bases, with 12 bases lying between them. Germline assignment: CDR1 SGHRS and CDR2 YFSETQ. The CDR3 spells CASSLGFYEEETQYF. CDR3 nucleotide sequence: TGCGCCAGCAGCTTGGGCTTTTACGAAGAAGAGACCCAGTACTTC. The full variable domain, completed using reference TRBV5-1 and TRBJ2-5, is KAGVTQTPRYLIKTRGQQVTLSCSPISGHRSVSWYQQTPGQGLQFLFEYFSETQRNKGNFPGRFSGRQFSNSRSEMNVSTLELGDSALYLCASSLGFYEEETQYFGPGTRLLVL.

The J gene is TRBJ2-7, the V gene TRBV5-8, with D possibly being TRBD1 (5 bases). The germline V and J ends were trimmed by 1 base and 7 bases, with 18 bases remaining between them. The CDR3 is 15 residues long. Germline loops: CDR1 SGHTS, CDR2 YDEGEE. The CDR3 is CASSLHHRTPREQYF. CDR3 coding DNA: TGTGCCAGCAGCTTGCATCACAGGACCCCTAGGGAGCAGTACTTC.

The chain combines TRBV5-1 with TRBJ1-1; TRBD1 might be the D (6 bases). V lost 4 bases, J lost 1 base, and 14 bases lay in between. Germline V lookup: CDR1 SGHRS, CDR2 YFSETQ. The CDR3 length is 15 residues. The CDR3 DNA reads as TGCGCCAGCAGCCCCTTTACACAGGGGAACACTGAAGCTTTCTTT. Translation gives CASSPFTQGNTEAFF.

CDR3 amino acids: CATNQRRAGPETQYF. DNA for the CDR3: TGTGCCACCAACCAAAGGAGAGCGGGACCAGAGACCCAGTACTTC. The V gene is TRBV15, the J gene TRBJ2-5, with 7 bases aligning to TRBD2. The CDR3 has 15 residues. After removal of 7 bases from V and 4 bases from J, the junction contained 12 bases not matched to a gene. The V gene's germline CDR1 is LNHNV and CDR2 YYDKDF (reference sequence).

The chain combines TRBV5-6 with TRBJ1-2, with D possibly TRBD1 on 5 matching bases. The CDR3 has 16 residues. CDR1 is SGHDT and CDR2 is YYEEEE in the germline V gene. V lost 0 bases and J lost 7, with 19 bases in between. DNA for the CDR3: TGTGCCAGCAGCTTGGTTCTTCGGGAAACCGGGGGTGGCTACACCTTC. Protein sequence: CASSLVLRETGGGYTF.

The chain recombines TRBV7-6 with TRBJ2-5; possibly TRBD2 for D (5 bases). The V end lost 2 bases, the J end lost 5 bases, and 12 bases lay between the germline ends. The CDR3 sequence is 14 residues long. Germline loops: CDR1 SGHVS, CDR2 FNYEAQ. CDR3 sequence reads: CASSLTGEGETQYF. In DNA, the CDR3 is TGTGCCAGCAGCTTAACCGGGGAAGGGGAGACCCAGTACTTC.

This chain links TRBV5-1 with TRBJ1-2; 9 bases align to TRBD1. Trimming at V came to 0 bases and at J to 8 bases, leaving 11 bases not matched to a gene. Germline V lookup: CDR1 SGHRS, CDR2 YFSETQ. This CDR3 has 16 residues. The CDR3 here is CASSLGLGQGSRGYTF. The CDR3 coding sequence is TGCGCCAGCAGCTTGGGTCTGGGACAGGGATCGCGAGGCTACACCTTC.

J is TRBJ1-2 and V is TRBV5-4, with D hard to call. There are 14 residues in the CDR3. CDR1 is SGHNT, CDR2 YYREEE, per germline (reference sequence). Between the trimmed V and J ends, which lost 4 bases and 1 base, there was a span of 11 bases. The CDR3 spells CASSLDPNNYGYTF. As DNA, the CDR3 is TGTGCCAGCAGCCTCGACCCAAATAACTATGGCTACACCTTC.

The rearrangement uses TRBV4-2 and TRBJ2-5; 10 bases fit TRBD2. Germline trimming cut 1 base from V and 5 bases from J; bases unmatched to any gene: 10. The CDR3 has 17 residues. Germline-derived CDR1 and CDR2 are LGHNA and YNFKEQ. The CDR3 bases are TGTGCCAGCAGCCAAGGAGGCCTAGCGGGAGAAGGGGAGACCCAGTACTTC. Its protein product is CASSQGGLAGEGETQYF.

The V and J genes are TRBV2 and TRBJ2-4; D possibly corresponds to TRBD1 (6 bases). Germline V gene lookup returns CDR1 SNHLY and CDR2 FYNNEI. The CDR3 runs 13 residues. Trimming cost V 6 bases and J 4 bases, with 10 bases left between them. CDR3 bases: TGTGCCAGCAGGGTCGACAGGAAAAACATTCAGTACTTC. The encoded protein is CASRVDRKNIQYF.

The chain uses TRBV7-2 and TRBJ2-2; D gene uncertain. The CDR3 is made up of 13 amino acids. V lost 0 bases and J lost 4, with 3 bases in between. From germline, CDR1 is SGHTA and CDR2 FQGNSA. CDR3 coding DNA: TGTGCCAGCAGCTTAGCATCCACCGGGGAGCTGTTTTTT. Its translation: CASSLASTGELFF.

This clone was seen only once. V usage is TRBV28 and J usage is TRBJ2-7; 14 bases match TRBD2. Germline assignment: CDR1 MDHEN and CDR2 SYDVKM. The CDR3 has 17 residues. V was clipped by 2 bases and J by 0 bases; unmatched bases: 3. The CDR3 nucleotides are TGTGCCAGCAGTTTAAGGACTAGCGGGAGGCACTCCTACGAGCAGTACTTC. Translating gives CASSLRTSGRHSYEQYF.

The gene calls are TRBV30 and TRBJ1-3; D is undetermined. The CDR3 is 12 amino acids. V was clipped by 1 base and J by 0 bases, with 1 base between them. Germline loops: CDR1 GTSNPN, CDR2 SVGIG (reference sequence). CDR3 sequence reads: CAWSASGNTIYF. In nucleotides, the CDR3 is TGTGCCTGGAGTGCCTCTGGAAACACCATATATTTT.

This clone appeared once. The genes are TRBV9 and TRBJ1-3, with TRBD1 as a possible D gene (6 bases). The CDR3 is made up of 15 amino acids. Trimming left V 2 bases short and J 1 base short, with 10 bases between. Per the germline V gene, CDR1 is SGDLS and CDR2 is YYNGEE. The CDR3 DNA reads TGTGCCAGCAGCGTCTCTACAGGGTCTGGAAACACCATATATTTT. This gives the protein CASSVSTGSGNTIYF. The variable domain in full, completed from reference TRBV9 and TRBJ1-3, reads DSGVTQTPKHLITATGQRVTLRCSPRSGDLSVYWYQQSLDQGLQFLIQYYNGEERAKGNILERFSAQQFPDLHSELNLSSLELGDSALYFCASSVSTGSGNTIYFGEGSWLTVV.

The gene calls are TRBV2 and TRBJ2-3; D is unclear. Trimming left V 8 bases short and J 2 bases short, with 8 bases between. This CDR3 spans 12 amino acids. Germline CDR1 is SNHLY and CDR2 is FYNNEI. This CDR3 is CASRYSTDTQYF. In DNA form, the CDR3 reads TGTGCCAGCCGGTATTCCACAGATACGCAGTATTTT.

This sequence joins TRBV21-1 and TRBJ1-1. TRBV21-1 is assigned pseudogene status. The CDR3 runs to 12 residues. CDR3 region: CASSRNDSGAFF. DNA of the CDR3: TGTGCCAGCAGCAGAAACGATAGTGGAGCTTTCTTT.

The chain uses TRBV5-1 and TRBJ1-1; D unresolved. V was pared by 6 bases and J by 4 bases, with 13 bases between. The CDR3 length is 13 residues. The germline V gene has CDR1 SGHRS and CDR2 YFSETQ. The CDR3 here is CASTMEGRTEAFF. The CDR3 bases are TGCGCCAGCACCATGGAGGGTCGCACTGAAGCTTTCTTT.

The chain uses TRBV2 and TRBJ2-3, with D possibly being TRBD1 (5 bases). Germline-derived CDR1 and CDR2 are SNHLY and FYNNEI. This CDR3 region has 14 residues. Trimming left V 4 bases short and J 0 bases short, with 8 bases between. The CDR3 bases are TGTGCCAGCAGTGTAGGGGCTAGCACAGATACGCAGTATTTT. Translation: CASSVGASTDTQYF.

The chain is built from TRBV5-1 and TRBJ2-7; 12 bases are shared with TRBD2. The length of the CDR3 is 15 residues. Germline V gives CDR1 SGHRS, CDR2 YFSETQ. J lost 4 bases, V lost 3 bases, and 5 bases had no gene match. The CDR3 protein is CASSWGTSGYYEQYF. The CDR3 bases are TGCGCCAGCAGCTGGGGGACTAGCGGGTATTACGAGCAGTACTTC. Full variable domain (outside the CDR3, taken from reference TRBV5-1 and TRBJ2-7): KAGVTQTPRYLIKTRGQQVTLSCSPISGHRSVSWYQQTPGQGLQFLFEYFSETQRNKGNFPGRFSGRQFSNSRSEMNVSTLELGDSALYLCASSWGTSGYYEQYFGPGTRLTVT.

The chain couples TRBV6-6 to TRBJ2-3, with 12 bases aligning to TRBD2. Germline CDR1 and CDR2: MNHNY and SVGAGI (reference sequence). The CDR3 covers 16 residues. J was trimmed by 6 bases and V by 5 bases; bases with no gene match: 9. CDR3 amino acids: CASSPNFLAGGDTQYF. The CDR3 DNA sequence: TGTGCCAGCAGTCCCAATTTCCTAGCGGGGGGGGATACGCAGTATTTT.

This chain uses TRBV7-9 with TRBJ1-6; 7 bases agree with TRBD1. Trimming took 5 bases from V and 10 from J; bases not matched to a gene: 8. Germline loops: CDR1 SEHNR, CDR2 FQNEAQ (reference sequence). This CDR3 spans 14 amino acids. Here the CDR3 DNA reads TGTGCCAGCAGCCCCCGACAGGGTGTCTCACCCCTCCACTTT. The encoded protein is CASSPRQGVSPLHF.

The V gene is TRBV7-2, the J gene TRBJ2-7; TRBD2 aligns across 9 bases. The CDR3 loop spans 15 amino acids. The trim removed 7 bases at V and 6 bases at J, leaving 13 bases unmatched. Germline CDR1 is SGHTA and CDR2 is FQGNSA. The CDR3 nucleotides read TGTGCCAGCACCCCTGACTTGCGGGGGGGCACCGAGCAGTACTTC. It encodes CASTPDLRGGTEQYF.

The CDR3 bases are TGTGCCAGCAGCTTAGATTCGGGGGCCCGCGAGCAGTACTTC. This encodes CASSLDSGAREQYF. The chain carries TRBV7-2 and TRBJ2-7; D may match TRBD1 or TRBD2 (6 bases each). Germline V CDR1 and CDR2: SGHTA, FQGNSA. This CDR3 contains 14 residues. V dropped 1 base and J dropped 6 bases, with 13 bases sitting between them.

This sequence joins TRBV15 and TRBJ2-1, with 9 bases identical to TRBD2. J lost 4 bases, V lost 4 bases, and 11 bases had no gene match. Germline V lookup: CDR1 LNHNV, CDR2 YYDKDF (reference sequence). The CDR3 is 17 residues long. The CDR3 loop reads CATSKRRASGIYNEQFF. The CDR3 DNA reads as TGTGCCACCAGCAAAAGAAGGGCTAGCGGGATTTACAATGAGCAGTTCTTC.

The chain links TRBV6-1 to TRBJ2-4, with D unclear. CDR1 is MNHNS, CDR2 SASEGT, per germline. The CDR3 has 13 amino acids. The germline V and J ends were trimmed by 9 bases and 3 bases, with 12 bases remaining between them. The CDR3 DNA reads as TGTGCCAGTTGCCCTACGGACAAAAACATTCAGTACTTC. Translated: CASCPTDKNIQYF.

This clone was observed once. The rearrangement uses TRBV18 and TRBJ2-1, with D maybe TRBD1 (6 bases). The germline CDR1 and CDR2 sequences are KGHSH and LQKENI. The CDR3 has 15 residues. V was shortened by 3 bases and J by 9 bases, with 18 bases between the two germline ends. DNA for the CDR3: TGTGCCAGCTCACCCTCCGGTAGGACAGCCGGTGAGCAGTTCTTC. The encoded protein is CASSPSGRTAGEQFF.

The V and J genes are TRBV7-2 and TRBJ1-6; D possibly corresponds to TRBD1 (5 bases). Trimming removed 6 bases at V and 7 bases at J, with 16 bases between. The CDR3 runs 15 residues. CDR1 and CDR2 (germline): SGHTA, FQGNSA. The CDR3 DNA follows: TGTGCCAGCAGGCACGACCGGGACGGGAATTCACCCCTCCACTTT. Translation: CASRHDRDGNSPLHF.